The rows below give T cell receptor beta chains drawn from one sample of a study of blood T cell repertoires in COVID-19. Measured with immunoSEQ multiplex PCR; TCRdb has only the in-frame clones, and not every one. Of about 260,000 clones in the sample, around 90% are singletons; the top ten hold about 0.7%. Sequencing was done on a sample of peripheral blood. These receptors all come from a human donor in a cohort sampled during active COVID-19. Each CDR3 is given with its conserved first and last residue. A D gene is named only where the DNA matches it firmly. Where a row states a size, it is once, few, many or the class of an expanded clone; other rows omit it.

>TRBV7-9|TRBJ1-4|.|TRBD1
TGTGCCAGCAGCTTTCGTGGACAGGATAATGAAAAACTGTTTTTT
CASSFRGQDNEKLFF
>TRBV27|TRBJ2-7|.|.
TGTGCCAGCAGCCGACTAGTCCTCTTGGGGGTGGAAGAGCAGTACTTC
CASSRLVLLGVEEQYF
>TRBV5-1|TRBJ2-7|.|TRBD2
TGCGCCAGCAGCTTGAGGACTAGCGGATCCTACGAGCAGTACTTC
CASSLRTSGSYEQYF
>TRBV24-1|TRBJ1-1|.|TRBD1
TGTGCCACCAGACCCGGGACAGGGTTTGCGGACACTGAAGCTTTCTTT
CATRPGTGFADTEAFF
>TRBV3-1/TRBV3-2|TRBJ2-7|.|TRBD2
TGTGCCAGCAGCAGAAGGACTAGCGGGAGGATCCACGAGCAGTACTTC
CASSRRTSGRIHEQYF
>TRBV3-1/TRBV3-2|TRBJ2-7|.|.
TGTGCCAGCAGCACCCAACCGCCTAGTTCCTACGAGCAGTACTTC
CASSTQPPSSYEQYF
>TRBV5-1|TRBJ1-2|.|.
TGCGCCAGCAGCTTGGATCAGGGCTATGGCTACACCTTC
CASSLDQGYGYTF
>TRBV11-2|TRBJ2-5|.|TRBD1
TGTGCCAGCAGCTTAAGGGACAGGGCCACTCGGGAGACCCAGTACTTC
CASSLRDRATRETQYF
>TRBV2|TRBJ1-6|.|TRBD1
TGTGCCAGCAGTGAACGGGCGAAGACAGGGAGATCTAATTCACCCCTCCACTTT
CASSERAKTGRSNSPLHF
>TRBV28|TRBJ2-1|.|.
TGTGCCAGCAGTTTAGATCGAGTAGCGTCCTACAATGAGCAGTTCTTC
CASSLDRVASYNEQFF
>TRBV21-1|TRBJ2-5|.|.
TGTGCCAGCAGCAAAGAATGGACAGTCTTACAAGAGACCCAGTACTTC
CASSKEWTVLQETQYF
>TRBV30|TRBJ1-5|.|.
TGTGCCTGGAGTCTACAGGGCAATCAGCCCCAGCATTTT
CAWSLQGNQPQHF
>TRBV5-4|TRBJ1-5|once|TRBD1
TGTGCCAGCAGCTTGGGACAGGGGGGTAGCAATCAGCCCCAGCATTTT
CASSLGQGGSNQPQHF
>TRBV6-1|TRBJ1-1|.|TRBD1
TGTGCCAGCAGTGAAGAGGGCAGGGGGCATGCTGAAGCTTTCTTT
CASSEEGRGHAEAFF
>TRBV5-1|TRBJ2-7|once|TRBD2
TGCGCCAGCAGCTTGGCAGGACTAGCGGCACCCCTTACCTACGAGCAGTACTTC
CASSLAGLAAPLTYEQYF
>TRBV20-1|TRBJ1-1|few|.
TGCAGGGCAGGGGATTTGACTGAAGCTTTCTTT
CRAGDLTEAFF
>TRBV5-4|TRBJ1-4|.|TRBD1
TGTGCCAGCAGCAGGGGGACAGAAACTAATGAAAAACTGTTTTTT
CASSRGTETNEKLFF
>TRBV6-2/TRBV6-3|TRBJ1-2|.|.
TGTGCCAGCAGCAGCCCCCCGGACAGCCTCTATGGCTACACCTTC
CASSSPPDSLYGYTF
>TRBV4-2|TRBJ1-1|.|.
TGTGCCAGCAGCCAAGAAGGGGCTGAAGCTTTCTTT
CASSQEGAEAFF